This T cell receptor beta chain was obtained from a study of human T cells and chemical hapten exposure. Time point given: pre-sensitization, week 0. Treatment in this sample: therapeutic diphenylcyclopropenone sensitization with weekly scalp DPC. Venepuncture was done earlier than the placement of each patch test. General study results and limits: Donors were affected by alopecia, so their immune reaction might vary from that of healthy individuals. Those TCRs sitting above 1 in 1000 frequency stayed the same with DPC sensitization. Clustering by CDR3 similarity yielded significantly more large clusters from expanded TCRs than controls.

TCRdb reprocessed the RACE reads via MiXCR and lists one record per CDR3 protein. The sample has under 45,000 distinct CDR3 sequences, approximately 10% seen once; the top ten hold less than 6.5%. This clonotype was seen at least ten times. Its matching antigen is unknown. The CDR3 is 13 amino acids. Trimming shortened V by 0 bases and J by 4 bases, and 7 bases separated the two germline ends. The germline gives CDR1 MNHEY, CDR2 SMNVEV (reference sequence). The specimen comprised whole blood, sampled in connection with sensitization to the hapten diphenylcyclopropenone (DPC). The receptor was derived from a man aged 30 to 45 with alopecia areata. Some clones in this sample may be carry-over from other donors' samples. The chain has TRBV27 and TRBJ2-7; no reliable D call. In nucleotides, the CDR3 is TGTGCCAGCAGTTTATCGGGGATTTACGAGCAGTACTTC. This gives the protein CASSLSGIYEQYF.